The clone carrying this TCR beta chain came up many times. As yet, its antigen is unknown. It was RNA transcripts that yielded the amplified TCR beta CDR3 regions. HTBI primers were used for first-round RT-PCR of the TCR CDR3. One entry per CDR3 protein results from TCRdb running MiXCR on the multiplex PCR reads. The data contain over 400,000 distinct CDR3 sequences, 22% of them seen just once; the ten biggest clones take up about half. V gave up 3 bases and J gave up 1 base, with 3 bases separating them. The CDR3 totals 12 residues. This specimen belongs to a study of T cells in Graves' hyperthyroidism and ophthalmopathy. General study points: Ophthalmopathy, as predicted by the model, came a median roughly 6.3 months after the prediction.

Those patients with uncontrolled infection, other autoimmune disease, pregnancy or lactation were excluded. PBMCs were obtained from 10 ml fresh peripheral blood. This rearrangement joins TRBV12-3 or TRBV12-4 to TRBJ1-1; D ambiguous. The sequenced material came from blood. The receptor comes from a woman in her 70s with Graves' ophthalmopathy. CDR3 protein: CASSLPNTEAFF. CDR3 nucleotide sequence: TGTGCCAGCAGTTTGCCGAACACTGAAGCTTTCTTT.